These T cell receptor beta chains were read from a single sample in a study of CD8+ T cells in alopecia areata. The protocol was immunoSEQ multiplex PCR, while the TCRdb copy is restricted to in-frame clones and leaves out a portion. Of about 13,000 clones in the sample, 68% are singletons; the top ten hold 5.5% to 8.5%. This sample comprised skin, obtained at week 4, from a patient treated with tofacitinib. Receptors originate from a human donor with alopecia areata. The CDR3 runs from the conserved cysteine through the conserved F or W. The D gene is left open where the match is weak. Clone size appears in some rows only: once, few, many, or a class for an expanded clone.

V,J,D,size,DNA,CDR3
TRBV18,TRBJ1-1,NA,NA,TGTGCCAGCTCACCGCAGGGTATGCCCACTGAAGCTTTCTTT,CASSPQGMPTEAFF
TRBV5-1,TRBJ1-1,NA,few,TGCGCCAGCAGCTTCGGGCAGCATACTGAAGCTTTCTTT,CASSFGQHTEAFF
TRBV5-4,TRBJ2-7,NA,once,TGTGCCAGCAGCCCCACCCCCTTCGGCGAGCAGTACTTC,CASSPTPFGEQYF
TRBV5-1,TRBJ1-2,NA,few,TGCGCCAGCAGCCCGGACGGCGGCCCAGGAGGCTACACCTTC,CASSPDGGPGGYTF
TRBV11-3,TRBJ2-7,NA,NA,TGTGCCAGCAGCTTCTATGGCAGGCCAAGGGTTTACGAGCAGTACTTC,CASSFYGRPRVYEQYF
TRBV13,TRBJ2-2,TRBD2,few,TGTGCCAGCAGTCCCCTCAAAGCGGGGGGCACCGGGGAGCTGTTTTTT,CASSPLKAGGTGELFF
TRBV19,TRBJ2-7,TRBD2,NA,TGTGCCAGTAGTTCCACCCGACTAGCGGGGTACTACGAGCAGTACTTC,CASSSTRLAGYYEQYF
TRBV30,TRBJ1-5,NA,NA,TGTGCCTGGAGCACGAAAGGGTGGTCGGATCAGCCCCAGCATTTT,CAWSTKGWSDQPQHF
TRBV5-4,TRBJ2-3,NA,NA,TGTGCCAGCAGCTCATCCGACCGAGATACGCAGTATTTT,CASSSSDRDTQYF
TRBV29-1,TRBJ1-2,NA,NA,TGCAGCGTTCGTGAGGGAAACTATGGCTACACCTTC,CSVREGNYGYTF
TRBV7-6,TRBJ1-4,TRBD1,NA,TGTGCCAGCAGCTTGGTACAGGGGGCAGAGGAAAAACTGTTTTTT,CASSLVQGAEEKLFF
TRBV5-1,TRBJ2-2,NA,few,TGCGCCAGCAGCTTAAGCGGGTCGACCACCGGGGAGCTGTTTTTT,CASSLSGSTTGELFF
TRBV7-2,TRBJ2-7,NA,NA,TGTGCCAGCGCGACGGGACGGGGATACGAGCAGTACTTC,CASATGRGYEQYF
TRBV5-6,TRBJ2-7,TRBD2,NA,TGTGCCAGCAGCCAACTAGCGGGGGGGACCTACGAGCAGTACTTC,CASSQLAGGTYEQYF
TRBV10-3,TRBJ1-1,NA,NA,TGTGCCATCAGTGCGACAGAAGGAACCACTGAAGCTTTCTTT,CAISATEGTTEAFF
TRBV13,TRBJ1-6,NA,NA,TGTGCCAGCAGCTCGCCATTGACGGCTATAGGTGGTTCACCCCTCCACTTT,CASSSPLTAIGGSPLHF
TRBV9,TRBJ2-1,NA,NA,TGTGCCAGCAGCCCTTCAAGTGGCGGGGTGCACAATGAGCAGTTCTTC,CASSPSSGGVHNEQFF
TRBV4-3,TRBJ1-6,NA,NA,TGCGCCAGCAGCCAAGAGTTGGCGGGTCAGTGGTCACCCCTCCACTTT,CASSQELAGQWSPLHF
TRBV6-5,TRBJ1-2,NA,few,TGTGCCAGCACTTTCGGGCTCGGCTATGGCTACACCTTC,CASTFGLGYGYTF
TRBV5-1,TRBJ1-5,NA,NA,TGCGCCAGCAGCTTGACCCTCAATCAGCCCCAGCATTTT,CASSLTLNQPQHF
TRBV11-2,TRBJ2-1,TRBD2,NA,TGTGCCAGCAGCCAGACGTTAAAAGCGGGGGGGGACAATGAGCAGTTCTTC,CASSQTLKAGGDNEQFF
TRBV5-4,TRBJ2-2,NA,NA,TGTGCCAGCAGCTTGGGGCTGGGAGGCGCGAGCACCGGGGAGCTGTTTTTT,CASSLGLGGASTGELFF
TRBV7-9,TRBJ2-7,TRBD1,few,TGTGCCAGCACCCGGACAGGGTTTGAGCAGTACTTC,CASTRTGFEQYF
TRBV11-2,TRBJ2-7,TRBD1,NA,TGTGCCAGCAGCTTCGACAGGGGGTCCTACGAGCAGTACTTC,CASSFDRGSYEQYF
TRBV7-8,TRBJ1-1,NA,NA,TGTGCCAGCAGCCCCGGGACCGGGAGGACCACTGAAGCTTTCTTT,CASSPGTGRTTEAFF
TRBV29-1,TRBJ2-5,NA,once,TGCAGCGTTGCGGGGGGCCACGAGACCCAGTACTTC,CSVAGGHETQYF